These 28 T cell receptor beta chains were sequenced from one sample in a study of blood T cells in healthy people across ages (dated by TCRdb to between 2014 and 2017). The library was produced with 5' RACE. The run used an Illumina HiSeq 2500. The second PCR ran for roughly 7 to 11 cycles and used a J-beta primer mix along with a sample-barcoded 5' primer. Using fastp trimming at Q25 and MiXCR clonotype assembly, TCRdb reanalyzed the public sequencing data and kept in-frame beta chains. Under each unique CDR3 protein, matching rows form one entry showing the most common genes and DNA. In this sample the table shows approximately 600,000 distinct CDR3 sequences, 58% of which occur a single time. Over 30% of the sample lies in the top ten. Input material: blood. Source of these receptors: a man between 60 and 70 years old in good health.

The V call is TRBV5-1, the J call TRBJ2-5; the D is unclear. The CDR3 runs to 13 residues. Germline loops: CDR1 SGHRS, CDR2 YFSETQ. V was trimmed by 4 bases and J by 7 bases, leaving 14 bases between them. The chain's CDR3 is CASSPDPDGTQYF. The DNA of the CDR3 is TGCGCCAGCAGCCCCGACCCAGATGGGACCCAGTACTTC.

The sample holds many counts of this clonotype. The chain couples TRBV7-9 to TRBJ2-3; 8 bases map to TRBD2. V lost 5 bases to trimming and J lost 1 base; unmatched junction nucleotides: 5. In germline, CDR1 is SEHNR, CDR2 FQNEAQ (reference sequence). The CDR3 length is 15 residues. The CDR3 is CASSPAGDGTDTQYF. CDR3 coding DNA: TGTGCCAGCAGCCCAGCGGGGGACGGCACAGATACGCAGTATTTT. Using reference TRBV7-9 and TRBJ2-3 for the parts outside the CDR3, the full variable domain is DTGVSQNPRHKITKRGQNVTFRCDPISEHNRLYWYRQTLGQGPEFLTYFQNEAQLEKSRLLSDRFSAERPKGSFSTLEIQRTEQGDSAMYLCASSPAGDGTDTQYFGPGTRLTVL.

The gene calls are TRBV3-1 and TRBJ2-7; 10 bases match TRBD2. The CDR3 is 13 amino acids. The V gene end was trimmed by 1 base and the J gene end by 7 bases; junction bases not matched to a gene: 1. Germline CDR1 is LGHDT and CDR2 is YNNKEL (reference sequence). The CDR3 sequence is CASSQGTSGEQYF. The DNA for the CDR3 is TGTGCCAGCAGCCAAGGGACTAGCGGTGAGCAGTACTTC.

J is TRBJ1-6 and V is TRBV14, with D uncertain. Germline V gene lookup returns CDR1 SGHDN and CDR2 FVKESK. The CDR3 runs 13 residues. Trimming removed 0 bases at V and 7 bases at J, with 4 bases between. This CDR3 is CASSQDANSPLHF. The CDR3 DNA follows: TGTGCCAGCAGCCAAGACGCGAATTCACCCCTCCACTTT.

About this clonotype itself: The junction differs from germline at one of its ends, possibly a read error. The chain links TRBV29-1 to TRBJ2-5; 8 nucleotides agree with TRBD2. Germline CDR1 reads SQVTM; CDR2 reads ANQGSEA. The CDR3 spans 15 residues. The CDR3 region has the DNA TGCAGCGTCCCCGCGGGTAGCGGGGACCAGGAGACCCAGTACTTC. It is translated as CSVPAGSGDQETQYF.

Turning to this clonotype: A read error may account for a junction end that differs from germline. CDR3 bases: TGTGCCAGCGCTGTCAATGAAAAACTGTTTTTT. Protein: CASAVNEKLFF. The J gene is TRBJ1-4, the V gene TRBV10-2; D is unresolved. The germline gives CDR1 WSHSY, CDR2 SAAADI. The CDR3 runs 11 residues.

The CDR3 DNA follows: TGCAGTGCTAGCCGTACTGGGGGCTTTGGCTATGGCTACACCTTC. Its translation is CSASRTGGFGYGYTF. The chain employs TRBV20-1 and TRBJ1-2, with D possibly TRBD1 on 6 matching bases. Germline CDR1 and CDR2: DFQATT and SNEGSKA (reference sequence). CDR3 length: 15 residues. V lost 3 bases and J lost 4, with 18 bases in between.

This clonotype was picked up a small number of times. The CDR3 sequence is CASSEDRGYYGYTF. The CDR3 DNA reads as TGTGCCAGCAGTGAGGACAGGGGGTACTATGGCTACACCTTC. The chain has TRBV25-1 and TRBJ1-2; 10 bases align to TRBD1. The CDR3 is 14 amino acids. The germline V gene encodes CDR1 MGHDK and CDR2 SYGVNS. V trimming: 3 bases; J trimming: 3 bases; junction bases outside the gene matches: 1.

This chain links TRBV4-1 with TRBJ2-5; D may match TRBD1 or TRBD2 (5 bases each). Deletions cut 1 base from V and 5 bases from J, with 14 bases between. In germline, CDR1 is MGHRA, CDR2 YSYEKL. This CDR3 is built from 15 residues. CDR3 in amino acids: CASSQGYGAWETQYF. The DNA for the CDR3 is TGCGCCAGCAGCCAAGGCTACGGGGCGTGGGAGACCCAGTACTTC.

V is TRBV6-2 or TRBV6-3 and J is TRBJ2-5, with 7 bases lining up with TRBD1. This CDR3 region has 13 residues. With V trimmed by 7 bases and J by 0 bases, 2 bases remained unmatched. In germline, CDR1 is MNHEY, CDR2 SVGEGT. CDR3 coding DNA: TGTGCCAGCAAGGGACAGAACCAAGAGACCCAGTACTTC. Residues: CASKGQNQETQYF.

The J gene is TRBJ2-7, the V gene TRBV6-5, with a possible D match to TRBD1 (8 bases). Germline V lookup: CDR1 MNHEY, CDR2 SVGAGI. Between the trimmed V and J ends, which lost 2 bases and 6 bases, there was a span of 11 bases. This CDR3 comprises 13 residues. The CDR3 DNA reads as TGTGCCAGCAGTTACAGCGGGACAGGCGAGCAGTACTTC. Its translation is CASSYSGTGEQYF.

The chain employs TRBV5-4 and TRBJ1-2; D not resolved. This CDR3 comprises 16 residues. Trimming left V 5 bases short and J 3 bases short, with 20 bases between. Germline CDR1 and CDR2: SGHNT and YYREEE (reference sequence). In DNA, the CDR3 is TGTGCCAGCAGACTAGGGAGGTCAGAAGTCTACTATGGCTACACCTTC. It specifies CASRLGRSEVYYGYTF.

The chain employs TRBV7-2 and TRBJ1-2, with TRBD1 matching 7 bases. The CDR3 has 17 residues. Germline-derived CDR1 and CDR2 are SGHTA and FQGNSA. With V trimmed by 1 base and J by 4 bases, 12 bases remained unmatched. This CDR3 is CASSLGGGGQSGYGYTF. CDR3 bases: TGTGCCAGCAGCTTAGGAGGAGGGGGACAGAGCGGCTATGGCTACACCTTC. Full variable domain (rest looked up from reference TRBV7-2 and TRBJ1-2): GAGVSQSPSNKVTEKGKDVELRCDPISGHTALYWYRQSLGQGLEFLIYFQGNSAPDKSGLPSDRFSAERTGGSVSTLTIQRTQQEDSAVYLCASSLGGGGQSGYGYTFGSGTRLTVV.

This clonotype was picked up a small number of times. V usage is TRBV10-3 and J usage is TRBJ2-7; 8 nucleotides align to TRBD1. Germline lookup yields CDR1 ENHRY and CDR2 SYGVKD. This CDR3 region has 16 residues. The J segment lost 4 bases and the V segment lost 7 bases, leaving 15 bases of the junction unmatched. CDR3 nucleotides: TGTGCCATCAACCCACCCAACAGGGGGAAAGGGTACGAGCAGTACTTC. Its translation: CAINPPNRGKGYEQYF.

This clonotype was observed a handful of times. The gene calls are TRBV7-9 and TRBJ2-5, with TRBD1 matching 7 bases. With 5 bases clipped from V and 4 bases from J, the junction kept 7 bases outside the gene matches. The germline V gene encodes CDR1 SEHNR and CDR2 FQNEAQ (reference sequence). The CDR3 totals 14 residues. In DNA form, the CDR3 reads TGTGCCAGCAGCCACGGACAGGAGGCAGAGACCCAGTACTTC. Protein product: CASSHGQEAETQYF.

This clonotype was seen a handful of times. CDR3 sequence reads: CASSRRASFSYEQYF. CDR3 DNA: TGTGCCAGCAGCCGCCGGGCCTCCTTCTCCTACGAGCAGTACTTC. The chain has TRBV12-3 or TRBV12-4 and TRBJ2-7; D uncertain. Trimming cost V 6 bases and J 0 bases, with 15 bases left between them. The CDR3 totals 15 residues.

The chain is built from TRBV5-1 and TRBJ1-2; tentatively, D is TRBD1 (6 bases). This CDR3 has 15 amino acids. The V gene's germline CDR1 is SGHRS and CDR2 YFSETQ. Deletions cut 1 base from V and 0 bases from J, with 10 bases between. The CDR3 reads CASSLQTGPNYGYTF. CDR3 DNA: TGCGCCAGCAGCTTGCAGACAGGCCCTAACTATGGCTACACCTTC.

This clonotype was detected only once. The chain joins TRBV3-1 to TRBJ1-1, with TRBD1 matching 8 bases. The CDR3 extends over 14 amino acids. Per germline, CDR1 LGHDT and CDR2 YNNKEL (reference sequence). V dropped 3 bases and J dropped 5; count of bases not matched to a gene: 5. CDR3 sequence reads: CASSHDRGSTEAFF. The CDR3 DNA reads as TGTGCCAGCAGCCACGACAGGGGATCAACTGAAGCTTTCTTT.

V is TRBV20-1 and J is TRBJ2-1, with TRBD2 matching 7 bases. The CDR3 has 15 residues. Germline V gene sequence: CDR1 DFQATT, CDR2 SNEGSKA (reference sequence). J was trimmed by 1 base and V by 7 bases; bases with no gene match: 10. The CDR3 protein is CSGNLKAGSYNEQFF. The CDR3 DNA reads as TGCAGTGGCAACCTCAAAGCGGGGTCCTACAATGAGCAGTTCTTC.

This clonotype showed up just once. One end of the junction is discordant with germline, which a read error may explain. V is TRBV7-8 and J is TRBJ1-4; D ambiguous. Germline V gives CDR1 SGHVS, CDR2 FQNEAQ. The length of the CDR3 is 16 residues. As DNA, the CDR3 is TGTGCCAGCAGCGCAGAGATATTTCCCATCCCTGAAGAACTGTTTTTT. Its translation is CASSAEIFPIPEELFF.

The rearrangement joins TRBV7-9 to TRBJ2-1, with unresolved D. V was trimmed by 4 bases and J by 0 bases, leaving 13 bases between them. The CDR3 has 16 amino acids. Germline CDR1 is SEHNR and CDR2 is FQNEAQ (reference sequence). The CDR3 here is CASSSARTLSYNEQFF. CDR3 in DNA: TGTGCCAGCAGCTCCGCACGGACGCTCTCCTACAATGAGCAGTTCTTC.

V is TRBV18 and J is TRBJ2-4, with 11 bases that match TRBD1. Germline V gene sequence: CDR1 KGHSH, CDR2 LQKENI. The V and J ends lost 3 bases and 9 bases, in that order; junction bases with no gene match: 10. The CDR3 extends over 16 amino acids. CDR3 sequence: CASSPPGTGGLGIQYF. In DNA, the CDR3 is TGTGCCAGCTCACCGCCCGGGACAGGGGGTCTCGGCATTCAGTACTTC.

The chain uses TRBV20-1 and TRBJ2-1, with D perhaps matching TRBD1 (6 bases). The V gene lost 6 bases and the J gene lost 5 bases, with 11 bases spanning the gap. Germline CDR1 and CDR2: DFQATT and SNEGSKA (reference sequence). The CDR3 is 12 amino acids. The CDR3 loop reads CSAERTDNEQFF. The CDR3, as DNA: TGCAGTGCGGAAAGGACAGACAATGAGCAGTTCTTC.

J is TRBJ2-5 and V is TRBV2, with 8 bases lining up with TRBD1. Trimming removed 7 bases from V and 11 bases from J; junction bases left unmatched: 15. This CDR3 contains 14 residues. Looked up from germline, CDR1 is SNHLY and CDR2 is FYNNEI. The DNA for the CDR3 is TGTGCCAGCACGAGCAGGGGGCCCTATGATTGGCAGTACTTC. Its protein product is CASTSRGPYDWQYF.

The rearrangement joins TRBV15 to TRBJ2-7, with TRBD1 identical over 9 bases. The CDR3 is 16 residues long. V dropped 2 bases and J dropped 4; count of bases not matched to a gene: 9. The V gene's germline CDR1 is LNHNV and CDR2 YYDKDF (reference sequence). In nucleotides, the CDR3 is TGTGCCACCAGCAGATTACAGGGACAGGGTGTTTACGAGCAGTACTTC. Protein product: CATSRLQGQGVYEQYF.

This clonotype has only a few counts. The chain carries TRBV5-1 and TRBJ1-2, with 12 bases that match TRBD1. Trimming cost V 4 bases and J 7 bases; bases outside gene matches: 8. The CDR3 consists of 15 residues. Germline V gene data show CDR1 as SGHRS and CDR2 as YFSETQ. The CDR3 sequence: CASSPGTGGAAGYTF. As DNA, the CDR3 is TGCGCCAGCAGCCCCGGGACAGGGGGCGCGGCTGGCTACACCTTC.

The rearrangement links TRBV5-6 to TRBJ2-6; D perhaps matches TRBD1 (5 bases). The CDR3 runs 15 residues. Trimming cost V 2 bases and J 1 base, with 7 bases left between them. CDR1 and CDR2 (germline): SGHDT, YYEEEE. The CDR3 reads CASSFQGSGANVLTF. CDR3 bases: TGTGCCAGCAGCTTTCAGGGATCTGGGGCCAACGTCCTGACTTTC.

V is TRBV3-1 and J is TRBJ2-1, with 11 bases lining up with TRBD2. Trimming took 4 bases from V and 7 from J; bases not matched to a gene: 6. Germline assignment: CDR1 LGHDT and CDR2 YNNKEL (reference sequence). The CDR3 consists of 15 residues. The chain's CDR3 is CASSRNSGGANEQFF. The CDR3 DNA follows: TGTGCCAGCAGCCGGAATAGCGGGGGGGCTAATGAGCAGTTCTTC.